One and the same sample provided the 4 T cell receptor beta chains below, sequenced in a study of T cells in women clearing cervical HPV infection. Data came from immunoSEQ multiplex PCR; TCRdb stores just in-frame clones and leaves some out. This sample's clone table lists about 20,000 clones. Sequencing used blood buffy coat. The receptors stem from a woman between 18 and 75 years old with a cervical HPV16 infection that either progressed to CIN3+ or cleared (not recorded which).

Judged by frequency, this clone is medium-sized. With the read ending 3 residues before the CDR3 end, the germline J gene is used to fill in that end. The J gene is TRBJ2-3, the V gene TRBV18; 7 nucleotides match TRBD2. CDR1 KGHSH and CDR2 LQKENI come from the germline V gene. CDR3 length equals 16 residues. Trimming took 6 bases from V and 1 from J; bases not matched to a gene: 10. The covered CDR3 bases are TGTGCCAGCTCGGGGAAGGCGGGGGTTGGCACAGATACG. Residues: CASSGKAGVGTDT. The full CDR3 sequence reads CASSGKAGVGTDTQYF.

On this clone itself: With the read ending 3 residues before the CDR3 end, the germline J gene is used to fill in that end. The chain joins TRBV10-3 to TRBJ1-1, with a weak D call TRBD1 (5 bases). The CDR3 contains 11 residues. Germline-derived CDR1 and CDR2 are ENHRY and SYGVKD. Trimming cost V 6 bases and J 7 bases, with 9 bases left between them. The chain's CDR3 is CAISFRDEAFF. The covered CDR3 bases are TGTGCCATCAGCTTCAGGGATGAA.

A word on this clone: With the read ending 3 residues before the CDR3 end, the germline J gene is used to fill in that end. The chain recombines TRBV5-6 with TRBJ1-1; 7 positions agree with TRBD1. The CDR3 contains 15 residues. Germline lookup yields CDR1 SGHDT and CDR2 YYEEEE. V shed 3 bases, J shed 0 bases, and the junction held 5 bases outside the gene matches. The covered CDR3 bases are TGTGCCAGCAGCTGGGACAGATCAATGAACACTGAA. It codes for CASSWDRSMNTE. In full, the CDR3 is CASSWDRSMNTEAFF.

The sequenced part of the CDR3 DNA is TGTGCCAGCACTTATTTAGCGGGAGGGCCTGGGGCCAACGTA. This gives the protein CASTYLAGGPGANV. The whole CDR3 sequence is CASTYLAGGPGANVLFF. The chain joins TRBV2 to TRBJ1-4, with D tentatively TRBD1 (5 bases). The read falls 3 residues short of the CDR3 end, and the missing part is taken from the germline J gene. The CDR3 loop spans 17 amino acids. CDR1 and CDR2 (germline): SNHLY, FYNNEI.